The clone carrying this TCR beta chain was detected once. Antigen: not known. The method was immunoSEQ multiplex PCR; TCRdb's version includes in-frame clones alone and lacks a portion of them. The table lists over 70,000 clones, about 94% of them singletons. The V segment lost 0 bases and the J segment 4 bases; nucleotides outside the gene matches: 7. This CDR3 spans 16 amino acids. Looked up from germline, CDR1 is SGHRS and CDR2 is YFSETQ. These data come from a study of graft-versus-host responses after intestinal transplantation. The genes are TRBV5-1 and TRBJ2-1; 7 bases are shared with TRBD2. Sample: unstimulated CD8+ T cells sorted from spleen or lymph node cells, taken before intestinal transplant. The source of this sequence is a human donor who received an intestinal transplant. The CDR3 sequence is CASSLVWLAAYNEQFF. CDR3 in DNA: TGCGCCAGCAGCTTGGTTTGGCTAGCGGCATACAATGAGCAGTTCTTC.